The clone carrying this T cell receptor beta chain was seen repeatedly, ten times or more. Its antigen is undetermined. The data originate from a study of T cell repertoires in cytomegalovirus infection. The overall study: As its CMV epitopes, the study selected recently identified HLA-C-restricted and well-studied HLA-B-restricted targets. Notes on the study in general: Dominating the ex vivo response were TCR beta clonotypes that were CMV-specific and HLA-C-restricted.

TCRdb re-analysed the reads in MiXCR, keeping a single row per CDR3 protein. The sample includes approximately 990,000 distinct CDR3 sequences, roughly 31% of them seen just once. The V segment lost 5 bases and the J segment 1 base; nucleotides outside the gene matches: 2. CDR3 length equals 15 residues. Germline V gives CDR1 SGHVS, CDR2 FNYEAQ. The TCR sequence derives from a human donor in good health (CMV status not recorded). Some clones in this sample may be carry-over from other donors' samples. The sample was cultured CD8+ T cells from PBMCs, taken from culture after CMV antigen stimulation. The chain joins TRBV7-6 to TRBJ2-3; 11 positions match TRBD2. The chain's CDR3 is CASSQLAGGTDTQYF. As DNA, the CDR3 is TGTGCCAGCAGCCAACTAGCGGGGGGCACAGATACGCAGTATTTT.